This entry lists 22 T cell receptor beta chains sequenced from one sample in a study of beta chain features in type 1 diabetes. Sequenced material consisted of expressed TCRB transcripts (all of the isolated RNA was reverse transcribed). Repertoires were generated with immunoSEQ multiplex PCR, while TCRdb's copy carries only in-frame clones and drops some. This table holds around 180,000 clones, around an eighth found once. Sequencing was performed on central memory CD4+ T cells from blood. All receptors come from a woman younger than 35 in good health.

The rearrangement links TRBV7-9 to TRBJ1-1; D might be TRBD1 (5 bases). The CDR3 consists of 15 residues. The V end lost 4 bases, the J end lost 11 bases, and 23 bases lay between the germline ends. Germline CDR1 and CDR2: SEHNR and FQNEAQ (reference sequence). This CDR3 reads CASSSSGLKGSGAFF. The CDR3 DNA sequence: TGTGCCAGCAGCTCCTCGGGACTAAAGGGGTCGGGTGCTTTCTTT.

The chain recombines TRBV30 with TRBJ2-2; weak D call: TRBD2 (5 bases). This CDR3 has 13 residues. Trimming cost V 8 bases and J 4 bases, with 14 bases left between them. CDR1 GTSNPN and CDR2 SVGIG come from the germline V gene (reference sequence). This chain's CDR3 is CARRTAGTGELFF. CDR3 bases: TGTGCCCGCAGGACGGCGGGCACCGGGGAGCTGTTTTTT.

This clone was recorded a few times. The V gene is TRBV6-5, the J gene TRBJ2-3; 11 bases match TRBD1. The length of the CDR3 is 15 residues. Germline V gives CDR1 MNHEY, CDR2 SVGAGI. The V and J ends lost 8 bases and 5 bases, in that order; junction bases with no gene match: 9. CDR3 loop: CASRSRDRGKDTQYF. In DNA, the CDR3 is TGTGCCAGCCGATCTAGGGACAGGGGGAAAGATACGCAGTATTTT.

This rearrangement joins TRBV2 to TRBJ1-3, with D possibly being TRBD1 (5 bases). CDR3 length: 14 residues. Germline lookup yields CDR1 SNHLY and CDR2 FYNNEI. V was trimmed by 2 bases and J by 4 bases, leaving 9 bases between them. The CDR3 bases are TGTGCCAGCAGTGAAACAGGAGCGGGAAACACCATATATTTT. It encodes CASSETGAGNTIYF.

The chain combines TRBV29-1 with TRBJ2-1, with D tentatively TRBD1 (6 bases). This CDR3 is 14 amino acids long. CDR1 SQVTM and CDR2 ANQGSEA come from the germline V gene. The V gene lost 5 bases and the J gene lost 2 bases, with 13 bases spanning the gap. CDR3 coding DNA: TGCAGCGTTTCAAACAGGGACCCCTACAATGAGCAGTTCTTC. Amino acid sequence: CSVSNRDPYNEQFF.

V and J are TRBV14 and TRBJ1-2, with D perhaps matching TRBD1 (6 bases). The germline V gene encodes CDR1 SGHDN and CDR2 FVKESK. Trimming cost V 0 bases and J 0 bases, with 14 bases left between them. This CDR3 is built from 17 residues. The CDR3 DNA is TGTGCCAGCAGCCAAGAGCGGGCGTCAGGGGCTAACTATGGCTACACCTTC. It specifies CASSQERASGANYGYTF.

This clone was seen repeatedly, ten times or more. This chain connects TRBV29-1 to TRBJ2-3; 8 bases are a match to TRBD2. The CDR3 covers 13 residues. Germline CDR1 is SQVTM and CDR2 is ANQGSEA. V was clipped by 7 bases and J by 2 bases; unmatched bases: 5. CDR3 amino acids: CSGAGVNTDTQYF. The DNA for the CDR3 is TGCAGCGGAGCGGGAGTTAACACAGATACGCAGTATTTT.

V and J are TRBV2 and TRBJ2-1, with a possible D match to TRBD1 (6 bases). Between the trimmed V and J ends, which lost 1 base and 0 bases, there was a span of 7 bases. Germline CDR1 reads SNHLY; CDR2 reads FYNNEI. The CDR3 has 15 residues. The CDR3 DNA reads TGTGCCAGCAGTGAAGTCAGGGGCTCCTACAATGAGCAGTTCTTC. Translating gives CASSEVRGSYNEQFF. Complete variable domain (other parts from reference TRBV2 and TRBJ2-1): EPEVTQTPSHQVTQMGQEVILRCVPISNHLYFYWYRQILGQKVEFLVSFYNNEISEKSEIFDDQFSVERPDGSNFTLKIRSTKLEDSAMYFCASSEVRGSYNEQFFGPGTRLTVL.

This clone was picked up a small number of times. The V and J genes are TRBV21-1 and TRBJ1-2. TRBV21-1 is listed as a pseudogene. The CDR3 totals 13 residues. Written as DNA, the CDR3 is TGTTCAAAGGCGGAGACGTACTTCAATGGCTACACCTTC. This translates into CSKAETYFNGYTF.

In this sample, this clone turned up many times. An end of the junction differs from the germline gene, which may be a read error. This chain uses TRBV7-2 with TRBJ2-6, with a possible D match to TRBD1 (5 bases). Germline V gene data show CDR1 as SGHTA and CDR2 as FQGNSA. CDR3 length: 13 residues. The CDR3 coding sequence is TGTGCCAGCAGCTTAGGTCAGGGCCCAGTTTTGTCTTTC. This codes for CASSLGQGPVLSF.

V and J are TRBV29-1 and TRBJ1-5, with D possibly being TRBD1 (5 bases). Trimming took off 4 bases at V and 3 bases at J, with 16 bases between the two ends. The V gene's germline CDR1 is SQVTM and CDR2 ANQGSEA. CDR3 length: 15 residues. The CDR3 reads CSVAWGRGANQPQHF. The CDR3 DNA sequence: TGCAGCGTTGCTTGGGGTAGGGGTGCCAATCAGCCCCAGCATTTT.

This clone was recorded a few times. The chain has TRBV7-9 and TRBJ2-7; D is possibly TRBD1 (5 bases). CDR1 SEHNR and CDR2 FQNEAQ come from the germline V gene (reference sequence). The CDR3 consists of 14 residues. Deletions cut 5 bases from V and 0 bases from J, with 11 bases between. The CDR3 loop reads CASSPMTVSYEQYF. The CDR3 region has the DNA TGTGCCAGCAGCCCCATGACAGTCTCCTACGAGCAGTACTTC.

CDR3 nucleotide sequence: TGCGCCAGCAGCCAAGTCACCGGGACAGGGAATGAGCAGTTCTTC. Translation gives CASSQVTGTGNEQFF. The V and J genes are TRBV4-1 and TRBJ2-1; 9 bases line up with TRBD1. The germline V gene has CDR1 MGHRA and CDR2 YSYEKL. The CDR3 loop spans 15 amino acids. After removal of 1 base from V and 7 bases from J, the junction contained 5 bases not matched to a gene.

The chain links TRBV28 to TRBJ1-2; D might be TRBD1 (5 bases). The germline V gene has CDR1 MDHEN and CDR2 SYDVKM. V lost 2 bases, J lost 2 bases, and 9 bases lay in between. The CDR3 is 14 amino acids. CDR3 loop: CASSLGAGNYGYTF. The CDR3 DNA is TGTGCCAGCAGTTTAGGGGCAGGGAACTATGGCTACACCTTC.

This clone was counted between two and nine times. CDR3 in amino acids: CASSSQGVERNEQFF. For the CDR3, the DNA is TGTGCCAGCAGTTCCCAAGGGGTAGAGCGAAATGAGCAGTTCTTC. The J gene is TRBJ2-1, the V gene TRBV27; D perhaps matches TRBD1 (5 bases). CDR1 and CDR2 from the germline V gene are MNHEY and SMNVEV (reference sequence). Trimming pared 4 bases from V and 7 bases from J, leaving 17 bases between. The length of the CDR3 is 15 residues.

This clone has only a few counts. CDR3 in DNA: TGCGCCAGCAGCTTCTCCGGGACAGGGGACGCCGGGGAGCTGTTTTTT. It codes for CASSFSGTGDAGELFF. The chain combines TRBV5-1 with TRBJ2-2, with 10 bases aligning to TRBD1. There are 16 residues in the CDR3. Trimming took 2 bases from V and 6 from J; bases not matched to a gene: 7. CDR1 is SGHRS, CDR2 YFSETQ, per germline.

The rearrangement joins TRBV6-6 to TRBJ2-5; 7 nucleotides align to TRBD2. This CDR3 has 16 residues. Germline-derived CDR1 and CDR2 are MNHNY and SVGAGI (reference sequence). V lost 0 bases and J lost 4; bases outside the gene matches: 8. The CDR3 bases are TGTGCCAGCAGTTACTCGCGAGCGGGAACGGGAGAGACCCAGTACTTC. This gives the protein CASSYSRAGTGETQYF.

The V and J genes are TRBV29-1 and TRBJ2-7; no firm D call. CDR3 length equals 14 residues. V was trimmed by 3 bases and J by 1 base, leaving 13 bases between them. The germline V gene encodes CDR1 SQVTM and CDR2 ANQGSEA. CDR3 in amino acids: CSVDGPAGSYEQYF. CDR3 in DNA: TGCAGCGTTGACGGCCCGGCAGGATCCTACGAGCAGTACTTC.

The V gene is TRBV7-2, the J gene TRBJ1-3; D is possibly TRBD1 (6 bases). The germline V gene encodes CDR1 SGHTA and CDR2 FQGNSA. Trimming removed 5 bases at V and 0 bases at J, with 11 bases between. The CDR3 sequence is 15 residues long. CDR3 DNA sequence: TGTGCCAGCAGCAAGTCACAGGGCTCTGGAAACACCATATATTTT. It specifies CASSKSQGSGNTIYF. The full variable domain, its missing parts supplied by reference TRBV7-2 and TRBJ1-3, is GAGVSQSPSNKVTEKGKDVELRCDPISGHTALYWYRQSLGQGLEFLIYFQGNSAPDKSGLPSDRFSAERTGGSVSTLTIQRTQQEDSAVYLCASSKSQGSGNTIYFGEGSWLTVV.

This chain links TRBV27 with TRBJ1-2; 8 bases align to TRBD1. Germline trimming cut 7 bases from V and 7 bases from J; bases unmatched to any gene: 8. The length of the CDR3 is 13 residues. Germline V CDR1 and CDR2: MNHEY, SMNVEV (reference sequence). In DNA form, the CDR3 reads TGTGCCAGCACCCCTGACAGGGGAGGTGGCTACACCTTC. Its protein is CASTPDRGGGYTF.

There are a few counts of this clone. CDR3 nucleotides: TGCGCCAGCAGCCAAAAAGGGGCAGGGGGCGATGAGCAGTTCTTC. Residues: CASSQKGAGGDEQFF. The J gene is TRBJ2-1, the V gene TRBV4-3; TRBD1 matches 8 bases. Germline lookup yields CDR1 LGHNA and CDR2 YSLEER. The ends lost 2 bases at V and 8 bases at J; junction bases unmatched: 8. This CDR3 has 15 residues.

In this sample, this clone turned up many times. The chain links TRBV19 to TRBJ2-7; TRBD2 matches at 9 bases. The CDR3 is made up of 13 amino acids. The ends lost 5 bases at V and 3 bases at J; junction bases unmatched: 2. The germline gives CDR1 LNHDA, CDR2 SQIVND (reference sequence). The CDR3 sequence is CASSATSGYEQYF. The CDR3, as DNA: TGTGCCAGTAGTGCGACTAGCGGCTACGAGCAGTACTTC.